These 3 T cell receptor beta chains share one sample of origin, sequenced in a study of T cell responses to AZD1222 COVID-19 vaccine. The table came from immunoSEQ multiplex PCR; TCRdb's copy has only in-frame clones and leaves some out. The sample has roughly 100,000 clones, roughly 90% seen once. The sequencing here drew on peripheral blood, taken on day 0 of AZD1222 vaccination. The receptor set was obtained from an adult in good health.

The chain has TRBV11-2 and TRBJ1-1; tentative D call: TRBD1 (5 bases). The CDR3 runs 12 residues. The V gene lost 5 bases and the J gene lost 5 bases, with 9 bases spanning the gap. From germline, CDR1 is SGHAT and CDR2 FQNNGV. The CDR3 loop is CASSRQGTEAFF. CDR3 DNA: TGTGCCAGCAGCAGGCAGGGTACTGAAGCTTTCTTT. Together with reference TRBV11-2 and TRBJ1-1, the CDR3 gives the full variable domain: EAGVAQSPRYKIIEKRQSVAFWCNPISGHATLYWYQQILGQGPKLLIQFQNNGVVDDSQLPKDRFSAERLKGVDSTLKIQPAKLEDSAVYLCASSRQGTEAFFGQGTRLTVV.

The V gene is TRBV6-4, the J gene TRBJ2-5; D gene unclear. Trimming took off 4 bases at V and 5 bases at J, with 14 bases between the two ends. Germline loops: CDR1 MRHNA, CDR2 SNTAGT. The CDR3 totals 14 residues. The CDR3 region is CASSAPRSLETQYF. Here the CDR3 DNA reads TGTGCCAGCAGTGCCCCGAGATCCCTGGAGACCCAGTACTTC.

V is TRBV28 and J is TRBJ2-5; 7 bases map to TRBD1. CDR1 and CDR2 (germline): MDHEN, SYDVKM. The CDR3 contains 15 residues. V gave up 5 bases and J gave up 1 base; unmatched junction bases: 7. Here the CDR3 DNA reads TGTGCCAGCAGTACGACAGGGAACTTCCAAGAGACCCAGTACTTC. This gives the protein CASSTTGNFQETQYF.